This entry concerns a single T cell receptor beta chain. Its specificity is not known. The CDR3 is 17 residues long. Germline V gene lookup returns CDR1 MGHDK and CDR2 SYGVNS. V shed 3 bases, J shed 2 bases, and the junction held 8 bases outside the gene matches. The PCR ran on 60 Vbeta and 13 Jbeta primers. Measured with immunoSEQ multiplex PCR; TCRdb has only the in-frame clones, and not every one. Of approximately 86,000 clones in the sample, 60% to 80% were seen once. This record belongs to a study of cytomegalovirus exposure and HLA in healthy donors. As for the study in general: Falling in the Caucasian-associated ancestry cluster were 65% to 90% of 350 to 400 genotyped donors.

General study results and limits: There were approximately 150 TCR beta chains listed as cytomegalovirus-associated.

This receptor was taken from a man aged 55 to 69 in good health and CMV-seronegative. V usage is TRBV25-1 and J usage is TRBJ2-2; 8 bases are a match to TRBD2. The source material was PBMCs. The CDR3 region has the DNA TGTGCCAGCAGTGATGGATCCGGGGGGGTTAACACCGGGGAGCTGTTTTTT. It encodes CASSDGSGGVNTGELFF.